This TCR beta chain comes out of a study of blood T cell repertoires in COVID-19. For the study at large: Spain, Italy and the United States supplied samples that represented acute and convalescent COVID-19. T cells, B-cell-depleted T cells, or PBMCs supplied cDNA or gDNA.

In germline, CDR1 is SGHVS, CDR2 FQNEAQ. V gave up 9 bases and J gave up 0 bases, with 14 bases separating them. The CDR3 spans 15 residues. Authors' methods: Reference gene primer amplification gave estimated nucleated cell counts. Produced via immunoSEQ multiplex PCR; TCRdb's table is partial and in-frame only. V, J and clone size reflect that table, while D and trimming were determined from the DNA. The top ten clones hold about 8.1% of a sample with under 20,000 clones, 80% to 85% of them seen once. The sample comprised peripheral blood. The rearrangement uses TRBV7-8 and TRBJ1-4; D is possibly TRBD1 (5 bases). This clonotype was obtained from a man aged 60 to 69 with acute or convalescent COVID-19. The CDR3 DNA is TGTGCCAGTTATCAGGGAATTGCAACTAATGAAAAACTGTTTTTT. Protein product: CASYQGIATNEKLFF. The full variable domain, completed using reference TRBV7-8 and TRBJ1-4, is GAGVSQSPRYKVAKRGQDVALRCDPISGHVSLFWYQQALGQGPEFLTYFQNEAQLDKSGLPSDRFFAERPEGSVSTLKIQRTQQEDSAVYLCASYQGIATNEKLFFGSGTQLSVL.